This is a list of T cell receptor beta chains from one sample in a study of regulatory T cells in long-lasting Graves disease. TCRdb independently ran MiXCR on the multiplex PCR reads; one entry per CDR3 protein. The sample shows 550,000 to 700,000 distinct CDR3 sequences, approximately 16% of them seen only once. The same sample was also studied in work on T cells in Graves' hyperthyroidism and ophthalmopathy.

Specimen: peripheral blood mononuclear cells (PBMCs), collected at new diagnosis, from a patient treated with antithyroid drugs. The receptors derive from a young man with Graves disease. Each CDR3 is given without its conserved first and last residue. Clone size, where shown, is once, few, many, or a class for clones that have expanded.

clone_size v_call cdr3_aa
few TRBV9 ASSSTTDATEAF
few TRBV5-6 ASSLWLAGVAEQF
many TRBV11-2 ASSSTPLTGSYNEQF
many TRBV30 AWSAATGSGGYT
- TRBV20-1 SARDTGEGQPQH
many TRBV5-1 ASTPWGTGEDEQF
- TRBV5-1 ATLGENIQY
- TRBV7-2 ASSLWAASNTEAF
- TRBV5-5 ASSAGRQNEKLF
few TRBV7-9 ASSSRQEYSYEQY
- TRBV7-9 ASSFIQGMNTEAF
few TRBV6-5 ASSYRGGLIGETQY
many TRBV7-2 ASSLTGGIGTDTQY
- TRBV15 ATSGGGQGNQPQH
- TRBV7-9 ASSLSVEGTDTQY
many TRBV30 AWSHGAGADTQY
few TRBV27 ASSSDYVPDRIPIGEQF
- TRBV7-2 ASSSRTGGGFGELF
- TRBV12-3/TRBV12-4 ASSSGLAPDTQY
few TRBV9 ASSGETSGPEDTQY
many TRBV2 ASSLIPGQGVNTIY
- TRBV4-1 ASRRLMTAQETQY
many TRBV11-2 ASSYGGYLGF
- TRBV4-1 ASSQEGGRTGELF
few TRBV3-1 AGSQVSGSYT
many TRBV28 ASSPRSKDQPQH
few TRBV30 AWSARTINEKLF
- TRBV5-1 ASSSLPGGGETQY
many TRBV6-1 ASSERTSGRARYNEQF
few TRBV3-1 ASSPYLLGSGMGSYEQY
- TRBV11-2 ASSITGNEQY
- TRBV5-1 ASSLVGATSSYEQY
many TRBV27 ASSWGTASYEQY
- TRBV10-1 ASSKDGSEAF
- TRBV20-1 SARGVGGYEQY
few TRBV10-1 ASQATGGSGNTIY
once TRBV4-1 ASSQGVFGGGTEAF
few TRBV6-1 ASSPRVSGSKSYEQY
- TRBV6-2/TRBV6-3 ASRRRYTEAF
few TRBV20-1 SARYGTGTDEQY
many TRBV2 ASSDDRGTANYGYT
few TRBV18 ASSPTVTGDTEAF
many TRBV27 ASSLVVPTPGNSPLH
- TRBV25-1 ASSRHDMNYGYT
few TRBV9 ASSVGGRTEAF